What follows are 17 T cell receptor beta chains derived from one specimen sequenced in a study of early T cells in non-severe SARS-CoV-2 infection. Via MiXCR, TCRdb re-called the 5' RACE reads, giving one row per CDR3 protein. The table includes about 39,000 distinct CDR3 sequences, approximately 6% detected once. The specimen comprised whole blood, sampled at baseline. Receptors originate from an adult who was a healthcare worker with PCR-confirmed SARS-CoV-2 infection or an uninfected control (not recorded which).

This clonotype appeared many times. V gene TRBV6-5 combines with J gene TRBJ2-1; weak D call: TRBD1 (5 bases). V dropped 2 bases and J dropped 1 base, with 9 bases sitting between them. Germline CDR1 is MNHEY and CDR2 is SVGAGI. This CDR3 region has 15 residues. The CDR3, as DNA: TGTGCCAGCAGTTACGAAAAGGGGTCCTACAATGAGCAGTTCTTC. This sequence encodes CASSYEKGSYNEQFF.

This clonotype was seen ten or more times. The CDR3 region is CASSKASGLASYNEQFF. CDR3 sequence (DNA): TGTGCCAGCAGCAAAGCTTCGGGACTAGCGTCGTACAATGAGCAGTTCTTC. J is TRBJ2-1 and V is TRBV21-1; the D call in the table, TRBD2, was not verified against the DNA. TRBV21-1 is shown as a pseudogene. The CDR3 is made up of 17 amino acids.

This clonotype was picked up a small number of times. V is TRBV12-3 or TRBV12-4 and J is TRBJ2-4; D gene unclear. The CDR3 is 15 residues long. The V and J ends lost 3 bases and 0 bases respectively, with 9 bases between them. CDR3 in amino acids: CASSLYSLAKNIQYF. CDR3 DNA: TGTGCCAGCAGTTTGTACAGTCTAGCCAAAAACATTCAGTACTTC.

In this sample, this clonotype turned up a few times. This chain uses TRBV19 with TRBJ1-5; D perhaps matches TRBD1 (6 bases). V lost 7 bases and J lost 0, with 16 bases in between. The CDR3 is made up of 16 amino acids. Germline V gene data show CDR1 as LNHDA and CDR2 as SQIVND (reference sequence). CDR3 in DNA: TGTGCCAGTAACCCAGGGGCAGCTACTAGCAATCAGCCCCAGCATTTT. Amino acid sequence: CASNPGAATSNQPQHF.

Only a few counts were recorded for this clonotype. This chain links TRBV6-2 or TRBV6-3 with TRBJ2-2, with D hard to call. This CDR3 is built from 17 residues. Trimming removed 6 bases at V and 2 bases at J, with 19 bases between. In germline, CDR1 is MNHEY, CDR2 SVGEGT. The CDR3 loop is CASSHPRGNSNTGELFF. The CDR3 DNA reads as TGTGCCAGCAGCCACCCCCGTGGGAACTCAAACACCGGGGAGCTGTTTTTT.

This clonotype was recorded many times. The V and J genes are TRBV7-9 and TRBJ2-1; possible D gene TRBD2, 5 bases. Germline assignment: CDR1 SEHNR and CDR2 FQNEAQ (reference sequence). The CDR3 is made up of 15 amino acids. V was trimmed by 5 bases and J by 7 bases, leaving 18 bases between them. The CDR3: CASSPVSGPGNEQFF. The CDR3 DNA reads TGTGCCAGCAGCCCAGTTTCTGGGCCGGGGAATGAGCAGTTCTTC.

In its sample, this clonotype was seen many times. The CDR3 here is CASSVGQGNTEAFF. CDR3 nucleotides: TGTGCCAGCAGCGTAGGACAGGGAAACACTGAAGCTTTCTTT. The chain links TRBV9 to TRBJ1-1; TRBD1 agrees at 7 bases. Germline V gene sequence: CDR1 SGDLS, CDR2 YYNGEE. The ends lost 0 bases at V and 2 bases at J; junction bases unmatched: 1. The CDR3 has 14 residues.

This clonotype occurred many times. This sequence joins TRBV14 and TRBJ1-1, with 8 nucleotides matching TRBD1. V gave up 2 bases and J gave up 6 bases; unmatched junction bases: 5. Germline CDR1 is SGHDN and CDR2 is FVKESK. The CDR3 runs to 14 residues. The CDR3, as DNA: TGTGCCAGCAGCCAACGACAGGGGTGGGCTGAAGCTTTCTTT. Protein sequence: CASSQRQGWAEAFF.

This clonotype occurred many times. V usage is TRBV11-2 and J usage is TRBJ1-6; D remains ambiguous. This CDR3 comprises 14 residues. CDR1 and CDR2 from the germline V gene are SGHAT and FQNNGV. The V end lost 5 bases, the J end lost 7 bases, and 12 bases lay between the germline ends. As DNA, the CDR3 is TGTGCCAGCAGCAACAACGGGAACAATTCACCCCTCCACTTT. Translating gives CASSNNGNNSPLHF.

There are many counts of this clonotype. The V and J genes are TRBV20-1 and TRBJ2-7, with 11 bases aligning to TRBD1. The germline V gene encodes CDR1 DFQATT and CDR2 SNEGSKA (reference sequence). Trimming at V came to 2 bases and at J to 5 bases, leaving 11 bases not matched to a gene. The CDR3 has 16 amino acids. CDR3 nucleotides: TGCAGTGCTAGAAACCCCAGGGACAGGGGGAAGAACGAGCAGTACTTC. Protein: CSARNPRDRGKNEQYF.

As for this clonotype: A much larger clone differs by one base, so this may be a read error. This sequence joins TRBV3-1 and TRBJ2-7; TRBD2 aligns across 9 bases. The germline gives CDR1 LGHDT, CDR2 YNNKEL (reference sequence). V gave up 4 bases and J gave up 4 bases; unmatched junction bases: 8. The CDR3 is 15 amino acids. CDR3 DNA: TGTGCCAGCAGCCCGACTAGCGGAGGGGAGTACGAGCAGTACTTC. It yields the protein CASSPTSGGEYEQYF.

Concerning this clonotype itself: Just one base apart from a much larger clone, this may be a read error. J is TRBJ2-7 and V is TRBV5-5, with D unclear. The CDR3 extends over 14 amino acids. Trimming shortened V by 0 bases and J by 9 bases, and 16 bases separated the two germline ends. Germline loops: CDR1 SGHKS, CDR2 YYEKEE (reference sequence). CDR3 sequence reads: CASSLGPVLVVQYF. DNA of the CDR3: TGTGCCAGCAGCTTGGGGCCCGTCCTGGTGGTGCAGTACTTC.

In its sample, this clonotype was seen many times. The CDR3 nucleotides are TGTGCCAGCAGTTCCCTCCGGGGGACTAGCGGGGGCCGGGAGAGAGATACGCAGTATTTT. It encodes CASSSLRGTSGGRERDTQYF. This chain connects TRBV6-2 or TRBV6-3 to TRBJ2-3; TRBD2 aligns across 14 bases. CDR1 is MNHEY, CDR2 SVGEGT, per germline. Trimming took 4 bases from V and 5 from J; bases not matched to a gene: 17. This CDR3 is built from 20 residues.

This clonotype was counted many times. The gene calls are TRBV6-2 or TRBV6-3 and TRBJ2-7, with 8 bases matching TRBD1. In germline, CDR1 is MNHEY, CDR2 SVGEGT. The CDR3 is 15 amino acids. V dropped 6 bases and J dropped 1; count of bases not matched to a gene: 8. The CDR3 reads CASRNTGTGSYEQYF. CDR3 bases: TGTGCCAGCAGAAACACCGGGACAGGTTCCTACGAGCAGTACTTC.

This chain joins TRBV4-1 and TRBJ2-3; the D gene is possibly TRBD2 (5 bases). Trimming cost V 4 bases and J 0 bases, with 14 bases left between them. The CDR3 is 16 residues long. CDR1 and CDR2 (germline): MGHRA, YSYEKL. The CDR3 spells CASSPGGHPSTDTQYF. The DNA of the CDR3 is TGCGCCAGCAGCCCCGGAGGCCATCCTAGCACAGATACGCAGTATTTT.

The genes are TRBV5-1 and TRBJ1-1, with D perhaps TRBD1 (6 bases). Trimming cost V 3 bases and J 1 base, with 7 bases left between them. From germline, CDR1 is SGHRS and CDR2 YFSETQ. The CDR3 extends over 13 amino acids. CDR3 sequence reads: CASSWGQNTEAFF. The CDR3 DNA follows: TGCGCCAGCAGCTGGGGACAGAACACTGAAGCTTTCTTT.

The J gene is TRBJ2-7, the V gene TRBV6-5, with unresolved D. This CDR3 has 16 residues. Germline V gene data show CDR1 as MNHEY and CDR2 as SVGAGI. V shed 8 bases and J shed 1 base, with 21 bases lying between them. The CDR3 bases are TGTGCCAGCTCCAGACGCCTCGTGTATAAGTCCTACGAGCAGTACTTC. Protein product: CASSRRLVYKSYEQYF.